A single sample gave rise to the 17 T cell receptor beta chains below, sequenced in a study of PD-L1 blockade in urothelial cancer. Repertoires were generated with immunoSEQ multiplex PCR, while TCRdb's copy carries only in-frame clones and drops some. The sample yields approximately 48,000 clones, approximately 86% seen once. This sample comprised PBMCs, obtained around atezolizumab (anti-PD-L1) treatment. These receptors were collected from a man in his fifties or sixties with urothelial cancer.

CDR3 in DNA: TGTGCCAGCAGTTCGCCAGGGTTCGGCTATGGCTACACCTTC. This encodes CASSSPGFGYGYTF. J is TRBJ1-2 and V is TRBV5-4, with a possible D match to TRBD1 (5 bases). V gave up 5 bases and J gave up 4 bases, with 15 bases separating them. Germline CDR1 is SGHNT and CDR2 is YYREEE (reference sequence). This CDR3 region has 14 residues.

This chain joins TRBV6-4 and TRBJ1-1, with D perhaps TRBD1 (6 bases). V was cut by 5 bases and J by 3 bases, with 10 bases left in between. CDR1 and CDR2 from the germline V gene are MRHNA and SNTAGT. The CDR3 consists of 13 residues. DNA for the CDR3: TGTGCCAGCAGTCAGGACAGCTACACTGAAGCTTTCTTT. The encoded protein is CASSQDSYTEAFF.

This clone has only one observation. The chain uses TRBV11-3 and TRBJ2-1, with TRBD1 matching 7 bases. This CDR3 spans 17 amino acids. From germline, CDR1 is SGHNT and CDR2 YENEEA. The J segment lost 0 bases and the V segment lost 5 bases, leaving 10 bases of the junction unmatched. CDR3 nucleotide sequence: TGTGCCAGCAGCCCCCGCCGGGACAGAAGCTCCTACAATGAGCAGTTCTTC. Protein sequence: CASSPRRDRSSYNEQFF.

The V and J genes are TRBV19 and TRBJ1-5, with D unclear. Looked up from germline, CDR1 is LNHDA and CDR2 is SQIVND (reference sequence). V lost 5 bases, J lost 7 bases, and 21 bases lay in between. The CDR3 is 16 amino acids. CDR3 bases: TGTGCCAGTAGTCTCCGGGGAGCCATCGACCGGCAGCCCCAGCATTTT. This translates into CASSLRGAIDRQPQHF. Full variable domain (missing parts from reference TRBV19 and TRBJ1-5): DGGITQSPKYLFRKEGQNVTLSCEQNLNHDAMYWYRQDPGQGLRLIYYSQIVNDFQKGDIAEGYSVSREKKESFPLTVTSAQKNPTAFYLCASSLRGAIDRQPQHFGDGTRLSIL.

This chain uses TRBV5-1 with TRBJ2-7, with D tentatively TRBD2 (7 bases). Trimming shortened V by 8 bases and J by 6 bases, and 18 bases separated the two germline ends. The germline CDR1 and CDR2 sequences are SGHRS and YFSETQ. This CDR3 region has 13 residues. The CDR3 reads CASRRGPGSEQYF. In DNA form, the CDR3 reads TGCGCCAGTCGGCGGGGGCCGGGAAGCGAGCAGTACTTC.

The V call is TRBV6-5, the J call TRBJ2-7; TRBD1 might be the D (5 bases). Trimming left V 3 bases short and J 4 bases short, with 13 bases between. From germline, CDR1 is MNHEY and CDR2 SVGAGI. This CDR3 region has 14 residues. The CDR3 sequence is CASSYSADTYEQYF. The CDR3 DNA reads TGTGCCAGCAGTTATTCCGCGGACACTTACGAGCAGTACTTC.

V gene TRBV4-1 combines with J gene TRBJ1-2; no definite D call. This CDR3 has 14 amino acids. CDR1 and CDR2 from the germline V gene are MGHRA and YSYEKL. V was pared by 4 bases and J by 8 bases, with 17 bases between. For the CDR3, the DNA is TGCGCCAGCAGCCCCATAGGAAGGAGGTTCGGCTACACCTTC. Protein sequence: CASSPIGRRFGYTF.

The CDR3 loop reads CASSEAPGGSVRETQYF. In nucleotides, the CDR3 is TGTGCCAGCAGTGAAGCCCCTGGGGGGTCGGTGAGAGAGACCCAGTACTTC. The chain uses TRBV6-1 and TRBJ2-5, with D possibly matching TRBD2 (6 bases). The germline V and J ends were trimmed by 0 bases and 4 bases, with 18 bases remaining between them. Per the germline V gene, CDR1 is MNHNS and CDR2 is SASEGT. This CDR3 spans 17 amino acids.

The V gene is TRBV19, the J gene TRBJ2-1; 9 bases are a match to TRBD2. The germline CDR1 and CDR2 sequences are LNHDA and SQIVND (reference sequence). The V gene end was trimmed by 5 bases and the J gene end by 15 bases; junction bases not matched to a gene: 11. The CDR3 is 13 residues long. CDR3 in DNA: TGTGCCAGTAGTGTGACTAGCGGAGCCAACACGTTCTTC. Protein product: CASSVTSGANTFF. Complete variable domain (other parts from reference TRBV19 and TRBJ2-1): DGGITQSPKYLFRKEGQNVTLSCEQNLNHDAMYWYRQDPGQGLRLIYYSQIVNDFQKGDIAEGYSVSREKKESFPLTVTSAQKNPTAFYLCASSVTSGANTFFGPGTRLTVL.

The CDR3 nucleotides are TGTGCCTGGAGGGGGTACGCGGGTTGGTCCGCTGAAGCTTTCTTT. Residues: CAWRGYAGWSAEAFF. This sequence joins TRBV30 and TRBJ1-1, with D uncertain. This CDR3 has 15 amino acids. Germline V gene sequence: CDR1 GTSNPN, CDR2 SVGIG (reference sequence). Trimming took 3 bases from V and 6 from J, leaving 20 bases between them.

The chain couples TRBV28 to TRBJ1-5; TRBD1 matches 9 bases. J was trimmed by 6 bases and V by 5 bases; bases with no gene match: 5. The germline gives CDR1 MDHEN, CDR2 SYDVKM. The CDR3 has 14 amino acids. This CDR3 reads CASSNTGGSQPQHF. CDR3 nucleotide sequence: TGTGCCAGCAGTAATACAGGGGGCAGTCAGCCCCAGCATTTT.

The chain links TRBV29-1 to TRBJ1-1; weak D call: TRBD1 (5 bases). This CDR3 has 14 residues. Germline V CDR1 and CDR2: SQVTM, ANQGSEA. V lost 4 bases to trimming and J lost 4 bases, with 16 bases between them. The CDR3 loop reads CSVAVQGLGTEAFF. CDR3 coding DNA: TGCAGCGTTGCGGTGCAGGGATTGGGCACTGAAGCTTTCTTT.

This clone qualifies as medium-sized. The V gene is TRBV7-9, the J gene TRBJ1-1; TRBD1 might be the D (6 bases). Germline CDR1 and CDR2: SEHNR and FQNEAQ (reference sequence). The CDR3 runs to 15 residues. Trimming removed 5 bases from V and 1 base from J, with 14 bases in between. CDR3 nucleotide sequence: TGTGCCAGCAGCATCCTACAGGGCCCGAACACTGAAGCTTTCTTT. Protein sequence: CASSILQGPNTEAFF.

The genes are TRBV9 and TRBJ2-2; D not certain. Germline V CDR1 and CDR2: SGDLS, YYNGEE. The CDR3 extends over 14 amino acids. Trimming removed 2 bases from V and 7 bases from J, with 12 bases in between. CDR3 protein: CASSVLSSDGELFF. CDR3 DNA sequence: TGTGCCAGCAGCGTTCTCAGTTCTGACGGGGAGCTGTTTTTT.

This clone was seen more than once but under ten times. The J gene is TRBJ1-1, the V gene TRBV29-1; TRBD1 matches at 9 bases. With 7 bases clipped from V and 3 bases from J, the junction kept 3 bases outside the gene matches. Germline assignment: CDR1 SQVTM and CDR2 ANQGSEA. CDR3 length: 12 amino acids. This chain's CDR3 is CSAGDRDTEAFF. CDR3 coding DNA: TGCAGCGCCGGGGACAGGGACACTGAAGCTTTCTTT.

This sequence joins TRBV7-3 and TRBJ2-2, with 7 bases identical to TRBD1. Unmatched junction bases numbered 5, after V lost 5 bases and J lost 2 bases. CDR3 length: 15 residues. CDR1 is SGHTA, CDR2 FQGTGA, per germline. The CDR3 DNA is TGTGCCAGCAGCCCCAGGGGGAGTAACACCGGGGAGCTGTTTTTT. This sequence encodes CASSPRGSNTGELFF.

The chain employs TRBV30 and TRBJ1-1; D perhaps matches TRBD1 (6 bases). Germline assignment: CDR1 GTSNPN and CDR2 SVGIG (reference sequence). CDR3 length: 12 amino acids. The CDR3 spells CAYRTDDTEAFF. The CDR3 region has the DNA TGTGCTTATAGGACAGACGACACTGAAGCTTTCTTT.